Below are 21 T cell receptor beta chains sequenced from a single sample in a study of cytomegalovirus exposure and HLA in healthy donors. Vbeta (60) and Jbeta (13) primers were used in the PCR. The repertoire was sequenced with immunoSEQ multiplex PCR; TCRdb's copy has only in-frame clones and lacks some. The table includes approximately 110,000 clones, over 70% detected once. The sample consisted of PBMCs. Every receptor here comes from a woman aged 40-49 years in good health and CMV-seropositive.

This chain joins TRBV9 and TRBJ2-5; D might be TRBD2 (7 bases). Germline V CDR1 and CDR2: SGDLS, YYNGEE. The CDR3 extends over 14 amino acids. Trimming stripped 3 bases from V and 5 bases from J, with 14 bases between. CDR3: CASSAARGGETQYF. As DNA, the CDR3 is TGTGCCAGCAGCGCGGCTAGGGGGGGGGAGACCCAGTACTTC. Filled out from reference TRBV9 and TRBJ2-5, the complete variable domain reads DSGVTQTPKHLITATGQRVTLRCSPRSGDLSVYWYQQSLDQGLQFLIQYYNGEERAKGNILERFSAQQFPDLHSELNLSSLELGDSALYFCASSAARGGETQYFGPGTRLLVL.

This sequence joins TRBV19 and TRBJ1-2, with 7 bases lining up with TRBD1. Germline V gives CDR1 LNHDA, CDR2 SQIVND (reference sequence). Trimming removed 1 base from V and 1 base from J; junction bases left unmatched: 9. This CDR3 is built from 17 residues. As DNA, the CDR3 is TGTGCCAGTAGTATAGTGGCAGGGGGTGCCATTAACTATGGCTACACCTTC. It translates to CASSIVAGGAINYGYTF.

This clone was counted between two and nine times. The CDR3 DNA is TGTGCCAGCAGTTACCCAGGCGCGGAAAAACTGTTTTTT. Translated, it gives CASSYPGAEKLFF. This chain connects TRBV6-6 to TRBJ1-4, with unresolved D. Trimming pared 2 bases from V and 8 bases from J, leaving 9 bases between. CDR3 length equals 13 residues. Per germline, CDR1 MNHNY and CDR2 SVGAGI (reference sequence).

The V call is TRBV5-1, the J call TRBJ2-1; 8 bases line up with TRBD2. This CDR3 is 15 amino acids long. Germline CDR1 is SGHRS and CDR2 is YFSETQ. Losses at the gene ends were 4 bases for V and 3 bases for J; bases not matched to a gene: 6. The CDR3 DNA is TGCGCCAGCAGCCCGAGCGGGGGAAACTACAATGAGCAGTTCTTC. Residues: CASSPSGGNYNEQFF. The full variable domain, its missing parts supplied by reference TRBV5-1 and TRBJ2-1, is KAGVTQTPRYLIKTRGQQVTLSCSPISGHRSVSWYQQTPGQGLQFLFEYFSETQRNKGNFPGRFSGRQFSNSRSEMNVSTLELGDSALYLCASSPSGGNYNEQFFGPGTRLTVL.

V usage is TRBV10-3 and J usage is TRBJ1-1; TRBD1 might be the D (5 bases). With 8 bases removed from V and 0 bases from J, the gap between germline ends came to 10 bases. The germline CDR1 and CDR2 sequences are ENHRY and SYGVKD. The CDR3 length is 13 residues. This CDR3 reads CAIWPDMNTEAFF. The DNA for the CDR3 is TGTGCCATCTGGCCGGACATGAACACTGAAGCTTTCTTT.

The rearrangement joins TRBV29-1 to TRBJ2-7; 9 nucleotides agree with TRBD1. The germline V gene encodes CDR1 SQVTM and CDR2 ANQGSEA. The CDR3 sequence is 12 residues long. V gave up 7 bases and J gave up 6 bases; unmatched junction bases: 7. The CDR3 is CSARTGGFEQYF. CDR3 DNA: TGCAGCGCCCGTACAGGGGGCTTCGAGCAGTACTTC.

As DNA, the CDR3 is TGTGCCAGCAGAGAGGAGGGCGGAATCAATGAGCAGTTCTTC. Amino acid sequence: CASREEGGINEQFF. The chain has TRBV2 and TRBJ2-1, with a tentative D call TRBD2 (6 bases). The V gene's germline CDR1 is SNHLY and CDR2 FYNNEI. This CDR3 contains 14 residues. V was shortened by 6 bases and J by 6 bases, with 15 bases between the two germline ends.

The chain employs TRBV11-2 and TRBJ2-1, with D possibly TRBD2 on 6 matching bases. There are 20 residues in the CDR3. V lost 0 bases to trimming and J lost 12 bases, with 33 bases between them. Germline values: CDR1 SGHAT, CDR2 FQNNGV. The CDR3: CASSLENSTTPGAYWVGQFF. For the CDR3, the DNA is TGTGCCAGCAGCTTAGAAAACTCAACGACCCCGGGAGCGTATTGGGTTGGGCAGTTCTTC.

The rearrangement uses TRBV9 and TRBJ2-3; 9 bases map to TRBD2. CDR1 is SGDLS, CDR2 YYNGEE, per germline. J was trimmed by 1 base and V by 3 bases; bases with no gene match: 3. The CDR3 loop spans 15 amino acids. This chain's CDR3 is CASSAAGGGTDTQYF. CDR3 in DNA: TGTGCCAGCAGCGCCGCGGGGGGGGGCACAGATACGCAGTATTTT.

V is TRBV5-8 and J is TRBJ2-3; the D gene is possibly TRBD2 (5 bases). Per germline, CDR1 SGHTS and CDR2 YDEGEE. The CDR3 extends over 14 amino acids. Trimming pared 2 bases from V and 5 bases from J, leaving 12 bases between. The CDR3 region is CASSLGSRGDTQYF. The CDR3 coding sequence is TGTGCCAGCAGCTTAGGATCCCGGGGAGATACGCAGTATTTT.

This clone was recorded a few times. The chain employs TRBV5-1 and TRBJ1-2; possibly TRBD1 for D (5 bases). V was shortened by 3 bases and J by 0 bases, with 9 bases between the two germline ends. The CDR3 runs to 14 residues. Looked up from germline, CDR1 is SGHRS and CDR2 is YFSETQ. The CDR3 loop reads CASSWTSSNYGYTF. The CDR3 region has the DNA TGCGCCAGCAGCTGGACAAGTTCTAACTATGGCTACACCTTC.

CDR3 amino acids: CAGGQGAVNTEAFF. DNA for the CDR3: TGTGCCGGGGGACAGGGGGCGGTGAACACTGAAGCTTTCTTT. J is TRBJ1-1 and V is TRBV2, with 12 bases identical to TRBD1. V gave up 11 bases and J gave up 0 bases; unmatched junction bases: 4. CDR3 length: 14 residues. CDR1 SNHLY and CDR2 FYNNEI come from the germline V gene.

The chain joins TRBV5-1 to TRBJ2-2; D ambiguous. CDR3 length equals 15 residues. Trimming pared 0 bases from V and 2 bases from J, leaving 8 bases between. Germline V gene sequence: CDR1 SGHRS, CDR2 YFSETQ. The CDR3 here is CASSLDPRNTGELFF. Here the CDR3 DNA reads TGCGCCAGCAGCTTGGATCCCCGTAACACCGGGGAGCTGTTTTTT.

The chain couples TRBV7-9 to TRBJ2-5; maybe TRBD1 (6 bases). V was cut by 4 bases and J by 7 bases, with 16 bases left in between. Germline loops: CDR1 SEHNR, CDR2 FQNEAQ (reference sequence). This CDR3 is built from 14 residues. For the CDR3, the DNA is TGTGCCAGCAGCTATTTGGGACAACAAAGGACCCAGTACTTC. This gives the protein CASSYLGQQRTQYF.

There are a few counts of this clone. The chain carries TRBV4-3 and TRBJ2-1; 7 bases line up with TRBD1. The CDR3 is 16 amino acids. Losses at the gene ends were 0 bases for V and 7 bases for J; bases not matched to a gene: 9. Germline CDR1 reads LGHNA; CDR2 reads YSLEER. CDR3: CASSQEVGGRGNEQFF. CDR3 coding DNA: TGCGCCAGCAGCCAAGAGGTAGGGGGCCGGGGTAATGAGCAGTTCTTC.

As DNA, the CDR3 is TGCGCCAGCAGCTTAGGGACTTTAACCTACGAGCAGTACTTC. The encoded protein is CASSLGTLTYEQYF. This rearrangement joins TRBV5-1 to TRBJ2-7, with D maybe TRBD2 (6 bases). Germline V CDR1 and CDR2: SGHRS, YFSETQ. The CDR3 contains 14 residues. Trimming left V 2 bases short and J 2 bases short, with 11 bases between.

J is TRBJ1-6 and V is TRBV6-5, with 12 bases that match TRBD1. The CDR3 contains 16 residues. V lost 2 bases, J lost 6 bases, and 2 bases stayed unmatched. Per the germline V gene, CDR1 is MNHEY and CDR2 is SVGAGI. Here the CDR3 reads CASSYGTGGFNSPLHF. Here the CDR3 DNA reads TGTGCCAGCAGTTACGGGACAGGGGGCTTTAATTCACCCCTCCACTTT.

The chain couples TRBV19 to TRBJ2-3; D is unresolved. The germline V and J ends were trimmed by 5 bases and 2 bases, with 5 bases remaining between them. The germline gives CDR1 LNHDA, CDR2 SQIVND (reference sequence). The CDR3 contains 12 residues. The CDR3: CASSGATDTQYF. The CDR3 nucleotides read TGTGCCAGTAGTGGAGCCACAGATACGCAGTATTTT.

The chain is built from TRBV18 and TRBJ1-5; 7 bases align to TRBD1. Per germline, CDR1 KGHSH and CDR2 LQKENI. The CDR3 runs 15 residues. J was trimmed by 3 bases and V by 1 base; bases with no gene match: 3. Here the CDR3 DNA reads TGTGCCAGCTCACCACTGACAGGGTACAATCAGCCCCAGCATTTT. It specifies CASSPLTGYNQPQHF.

The V call is TRBV7-2, the J call TRBJ2-7; possible D gene TRBD2, 6 bases. The CDR3 length is 15 residues. Trimming stripped 1 base from V and 2 bases from J, with 12 bases between. From germline, CDR1 is SGHTA and CDR2 FQGNSA. CDR3 region: CASSLEAGTAYEQYF. CDR3 coding DNA: TGTGCCAGCAGCTTAGAGGCGGGGACGGCCTACGAGCAGTACTTC.

The J gene is TRBJ2-5, the V gene TRBV18, with D possibly matching TRBD1 (6 bases). The CDR3 is 13 amino acids. CDR1 KGHSH and CDR2 LQKENI come from the germline V gene. Trimming removed 2 bases at V and 5 bases at J, with 9 bases between. CDR3 coding DNA: TGTGCCAGCTCACCATGGGGGCGCGAGACCCAGTACTTC. Its translation: CASSPWGRETQYF.